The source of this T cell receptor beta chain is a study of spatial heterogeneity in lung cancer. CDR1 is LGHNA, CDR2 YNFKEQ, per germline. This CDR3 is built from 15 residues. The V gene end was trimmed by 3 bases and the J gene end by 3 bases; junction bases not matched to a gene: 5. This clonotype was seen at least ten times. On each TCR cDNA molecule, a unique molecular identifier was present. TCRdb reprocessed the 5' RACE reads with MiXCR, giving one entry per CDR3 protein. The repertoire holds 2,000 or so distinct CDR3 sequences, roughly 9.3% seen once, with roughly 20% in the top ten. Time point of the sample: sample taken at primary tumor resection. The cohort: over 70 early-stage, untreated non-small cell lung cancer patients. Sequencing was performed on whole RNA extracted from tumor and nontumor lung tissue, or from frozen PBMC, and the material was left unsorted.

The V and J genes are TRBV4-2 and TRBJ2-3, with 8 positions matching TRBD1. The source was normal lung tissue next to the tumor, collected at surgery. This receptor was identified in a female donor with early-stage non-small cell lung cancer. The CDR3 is CASSHPDRETDTQYF. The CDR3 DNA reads TGTGCCAGCAGCCATCCGGACAGGGAAACAGATACGCAGTATTTT.